The 17 T cell receptor beta chains presented below share a single source sample, sequenced in a study of vaccination and CD4 T cells after COVID-19. Treatment reported: roughly 10-day PBMC culture with coronavirus spike peptide pools or control peptides (ViraFEST assay). Ahead of the COVID-19 pandemic (2011-2018), the CD4+ T cells of the unexposed donor were collected. An Oncomine TCR Beta short-read assay was used to sequence the DNA from cultured CD4+ T cells. TCRdb processed the PCR reads anew with MiXCR; each CDR3 protein has one entry. The sample includes about 9,600 distinct CDR3 sequences, 35% to 40% of them seen just once. These receptors' targets are unknown. Sequencing was carried out using CD4+ T cells from blood, cultured in vitro. The source is a human donor in good health.

The table lists this clonotype with a few counts. The gene calls are TRBV28 and TRBJ2-5; 7 nucleotides align to TRBD1. There are 16 residues in the CDR3. J lost 4 bases, V lost 2 bases, and 10 bases had no gene match. Per germline, CDR1 MDHEN and CDR2 SYDVKM. CDR3 DNA sequence: TGTGCCAGCAGTTTAGGAAGGGGGCCAGGTGCAGAGACCCAGTACTTC. Its protein is CASSLGRGPGAETQYF.

This clonotype turned up a few times. This rearrangement joins TRBV19 to TRBJ2-2; D perhaps matches TRBD2 (5 bases). This CDR3 contains 15 residues. Germline V gene data show CDR1 as LNHDA and CDR2 as SQIVND (reference sequence). Deletions cut 6 bases from V and 6 bases from J, with 17 bases between. The CDR3 protein is CASSRRQRSAGELFF. CDR3 DNA: TGTGCCAGTAGCCGACGGCAGCGGTCTGCCGGGGAGCTGTTTTTT.

The chain uses TRBV7-8 and TRBJ2-1; D gene uncertain. Per the germline V gene, CDR1 is SGHVS and CDR2 is FQNEAQ. The V end lost 1 base, the J end lost 5 bases, and 12 bases lay between the germline ends. The length of the CDR3 is 15 residues. The CDR3, as DNA: TGTGCCAGCAGCTTAGGCCATTTTAGGGACAATGAGCAGTTCTTC. Its translation is CASSLGHFRDNEQFF.

In this sample, this clonotype turned up a few times. This rearrangement joins TRBV20-1 to TRBJ2-2; TRBD2 matches at 9 bases. The J segment lost 4 bases and the V segment lost 0 bases, leaving 6 bases of the junction unmatched. The germline CDR1 and CDR2 sequences are DFQATT and SNEGSKA (reference sequence). CDR3 length: 16 residues. The CDR3 here is CSAREGRRGGTGELFF. The CDR3 bases are TGCAGTGCTAGAGAAGGAAGGCGGGGGGGCACCGGGGAGCTGTTTTTT.

The chain couples TRBV30 to TRBJ1-5; 7 bases match TRBD1. The J segment lost 9 bases and the V segment lost 4 bases, leaving 9 bases of the junction unmatched. In germline, CDR1 is GTSNPN, CDR2 SVGIG (reference sequence). There are 13 residues in the CDR3. The CDR3 bases are TGTGCCTGGAATCGACAGGGAGAAGGGCCCCAGCATTTT. Residues: CAWNRQGEGPQHF.

The chain combines TRBV9 with TRBJ1-1; D is undetermined. V lost 2 bases and J lost 1, with 9 bases in between. Per germline, CDR1 SGDLS and CDR2 YYNGEE. The CDR3 contains 14 residues. The CDR3 reads CASSVVVANTEAFF. Written as DNA, the CDR3 is TGTGCCAGCAGCGTGGTCGTCGCGAACACTGAAGCTTTCTTT.

This clonotype was observed a single time. The chain joins TRBV18 to TRBJ1-1, with D tentatively TRBD1 (5 bases). The germline V gene has CDR1 KGHSH and CDR2 LQKENI. This CDR3 is built from 16 residues. The V end lost 5 bases, the J end lost 5 bases, and 21 bases lay between the germline ends. CDR3 bases: TGTGCCAGCTCAGGAGCCCCAGGGTTTCAGAGGACTGAAGCTTTCTTT. Amino acids: CASSGAPGFQRTEAFF.

Remarks on this clonotype: The junction differs from germline at one of its ends, possibly a read error. The chain has TRBV6-1 and TRBJ1-2, with 7 bases matching TRBD1. This CDR3 region has 15 residues. Germline CDR1 reads MNHNS; CDR2 reads SASEGT. CDR3 loop: CASRARDRANYGYAF. The CDR3 DNA reads as TGTGCCAGCAGGGCTCGGGACAGAGCTAACTATGGCTACGCCTTC.

This clonotype was recorded a few times. The chain couples TRBV6-1 to TRBJ2-2; 7 nucleotides agree with TRBD2. The CDR3 runs to 15 residues. V trimming: 3 bases; J trimming: 5 bases; junction bases outside the gene matches: 6. CDR1 MNHNS and CDR2 SASEGT come from the germline V gene. DNA of the CDR3: TGTGCCAGCAGTGAGGCGGGAGTACGGACCGGGGAGCTGTTTTTT. This encodes CASSEAGVRTGELFF.

This clonotype was detected a few times. The rearrangement links TRBV10-1 to TRBJ1-2; D not certain. This CDR3 is built from 14 residues. The V and J ends lost 4 bases and 8 bases respectively, with 17 bases between them. Germline V gives CDR1 WNHNN, CDR2 SYGVQD (reference sequence). CDR3: CASSGSLISGGYTF. The DNA of the CDR3 is TGCGCCAGCAGTGGGTCGCTGATCTCGGGCGGCTACACCTTC.

Here the CDR3 reads CASSTQAGGIPGELFF. Written as DNA, the CDR3 is TGTGCCAGCAGCACCCAAGCGGGGGGAATCCCCGGGGAGCTGTTTTTT. V usage is TRBV11-2 and J usage is TRBJ2-2; 9 positions agree with TRBD2. There are 16 residues in the CDR3. Germline V gene lookup returns CDR1 SGHAT and CDR2 FQNNGV. Unmatched junction bases numbered 10, after V lost 5 bases and J lost 6 bases.

This chain connects TRBV24-1 to TRBJ2-1; 14 bases agree with TRBD2. This CDR3 has 17 amino acids. Germline V gene sequence: CDR1 KGHDR, CDR2 SFDVKD. J gave up 8 bases and V 3 bases, and 8 bases lay outside the gene matches. The CDR3 nucleotides read TGTGCCACCAGTGATGCCGGGACTAGCGGGAGTTTATATGAGCAGTTCTTC. Its translation: CATSDAGTSGSLYEQFF.

This clonotype was counted only a few times. The chain employs TRBV28 and TRBJ1-2; no clear D gene. The CDR3 sequence is 13 residues long. Trimming shortened V by 6 bases and J by 2 bases, and 10 bases separated the two germline ends. Germline lookup yields CDR1 MDHEN and CDR2 SYDVKM. For the CDR3, the DNA is TGTGCCAGCAGAAGTCGACTGAACTATGGCTACACCTTC. As protein: CASRSRLNYGYTF.

This chain uses TRBV5-4 with TRBJ2-5; D is unclear. Trimming cost V 3 bases and J 4 bases, with 7 bases left between them. The CDR3 is 12 amino acids. CDR1 is SGHNT, CDR2 YYREEE, per germline (reference sequence). DNA for the CDR3: TGTGCCAGCAGCTCTCGCTTAGAGACCCAGTACTTC. This codes for CASSSRLETQYF.

This clonotype was picked up a small number of times. The chain joins TRBV7-9 to TRBJ1-2, with 10 bases aligning to TRBD1. Germline V gives CDR1 SEHNR, CDR2 FQNEAQ (reference sequence). The CDR3 spans 16 residues. V lost 0 bases and J lost 5; bases outside the gene matches: 6. The CDR3 spells CASSLAGQGERYGYTF. CDR3 nucleotide sequence: TGTGCCAGCAGCTTAGCCGGACAGGGGGAGAGGTATGGCTACACCTTC.

The V call is TRBV6-1, the J call TRBJ2-3; 8 bases match TRBD2. In germline, CDR1 is MNHNS, CDR2 SASEGT. The junction had 2 bases not matched to a gene; V was cut back by 0 bases and J by 3 bases. This CDR3 spans 15 amino acids. In DNA form, the CDR3 reads TGTGCCAGCAGTGAAGCAAGCGGGAGTACAGATACGCAGTATTTT. Translation: CASSEASGSTDTQYF.

The chain employs TRBV4-3 and TRBJ2-7; 7 bases are a match to TRBD2. V trimming: 1 base; J trimming: 5 bases; junction bases outside the gene matches: 17. The CDR3 runs 18 residues. Germline assignment: CDR1 LGHNA and CDR2 YSLEER. The CDR3, as DNA: TGCGCCAGCAGCCAAGTAGGGGCTATGGGACTACTTCCCCACGAGCAGTACTTC. Encoded protein: CASSQVGAMGLLPHEQYF.